The 5 T cell receptor beta chains below were found in one sample sequenced in a study of beta chain features in type 1 diabetes. General study points: Moderately but significantly shorter TCRB CDR3s were found in Type 1 diabetes patients in all four CD4+ subsets.

Reverse transcribing all isolated RNA meant expressed TCRB transcripts were sequenced. Data came from immunoSEQ multiplex PCR; TCRdb stores just in-frame clones and leaves some out. In the table there are about 650,000 clones, 9.5% to 15% of which are singletons. Antigens of these TCRs are unknown. The material sequenced was naive CD4+ T cells from blood. The receptors here all came from a man under 40 with type 1 diabetes.

The rearrangement uses TRBV4-3 and TRBJ2-7; D unclear. Germline V gene data show CDR1 as LGHNA and CDR2 as YSLEER. This CDR3 has 16 amino acids. V dropped 0 bases and J dropped 1 base, with 13 bases sitting between them. Here the CDR3 DNA reads TGCGCCAGCAGCCAAGATATCGTCTCAGGATCCTACGAGCAGTACTTC. Its translation is CASSQDIVSGSYEQYF.

This rearrangement joins TRBV6-5 to TRBJ2-7; 8 bases line up with TRBD1. CDR1 and CDR2 from the germline V gene are MNHEY and SVGAGI. The CDR3 is 12 residues long. V was clipped by 6 bases and J by 5 bases; unmatched bases: 3. The CDR3 here is CASRRTGNEQYF. For the CDR3, the DNA is TGTGCCAGCAGGAGGACAGGGAACGAGCAGTACTTC.

The rearrangement joins TRBV28 to TRBJ2-3; D call uncertain. Germline loops: CDR1 MDHEN, CDR2 SYDVKM. This CDR3 contains 13 residues. The germline V and J ends were trimmed by 3 bases and 6 bases, with 10 bases remaining between them. The CDR3 DNA follows: TGTGCCAGCAGTTTGATAGGACGTGATACGCAGTATTTT. Its protein is CASSLIGRDTQYF. Combining the CDR3 with reference TRBV28 and TRBJ2-3 gives the whole variable domain DVKVTQSSRYLVKRTGEKVFLECVQDMDHENMFWYRQDPGLGLRLIYFSYDVKMKEKGDIPEGYSVSREKKERFSLILESASTNQTSMYLCASSLIGRDTQYFGPGTRLTVL.

This clone was counted at least ten times. V is TRBV13 and J is TRBJ1-4; no clear D. Germline CDR1 is PRHDT and CDR2 is FYEKMQ (reference sequence). This CDR3 has 13 residues. V lost 5 bases and J 4 bases, leaving 8 bases between the germline ends. This CDR3 is CASSLTGNEKLFF. CDR3 nucleotide sequence: TGTGCCAGCAGCCTGACGGGTAATGAAAAACTGTTTTTT.

V and J are TRBV4-2 and TRBJ2-6, with TRBD2 as a possible D gene (6 bases). The CDR3 is 19 amino acids. V gave up 1 base and J gave up 0 bases, with 16 bases separating them. Germline V gene sequence: CDR1 LGHNA, CDR2 YNFKEQ. CDR3 loop: CASSQGQGVAVSGANVLTF. Written as DNA, the CDR3 is TGTGCCAGCAGCCAAGGGCAGGGTGTAGCGGTCTCTGGGGCCAACGTCCTGACTTTC.